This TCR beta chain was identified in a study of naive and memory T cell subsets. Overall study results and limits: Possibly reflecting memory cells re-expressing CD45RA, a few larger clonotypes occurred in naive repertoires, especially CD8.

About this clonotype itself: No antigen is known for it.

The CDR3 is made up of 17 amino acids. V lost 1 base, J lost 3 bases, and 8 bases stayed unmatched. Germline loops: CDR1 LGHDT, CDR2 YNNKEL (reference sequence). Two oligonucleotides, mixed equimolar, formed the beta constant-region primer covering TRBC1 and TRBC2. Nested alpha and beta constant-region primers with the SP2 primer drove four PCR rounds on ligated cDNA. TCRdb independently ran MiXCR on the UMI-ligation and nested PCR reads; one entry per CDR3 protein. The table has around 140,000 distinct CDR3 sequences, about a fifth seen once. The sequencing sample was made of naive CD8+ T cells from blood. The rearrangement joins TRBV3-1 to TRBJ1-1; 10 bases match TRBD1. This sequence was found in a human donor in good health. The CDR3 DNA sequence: TGTGCCAGCAGCCAAGCCGGCCTGGACAGGGGGGACACTGAAGCTTTCTTT. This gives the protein CASSQAGLDRGDTEAFF.